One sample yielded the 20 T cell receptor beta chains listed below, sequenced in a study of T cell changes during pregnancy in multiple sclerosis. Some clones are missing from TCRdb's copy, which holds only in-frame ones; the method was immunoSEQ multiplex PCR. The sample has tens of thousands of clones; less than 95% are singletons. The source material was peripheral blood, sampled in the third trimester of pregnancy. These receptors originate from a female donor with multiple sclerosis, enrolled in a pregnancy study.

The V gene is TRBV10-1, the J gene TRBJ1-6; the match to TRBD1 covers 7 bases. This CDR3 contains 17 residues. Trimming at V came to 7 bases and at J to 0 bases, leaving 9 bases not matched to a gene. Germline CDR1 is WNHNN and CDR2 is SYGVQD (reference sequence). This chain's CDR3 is CASILGTVLSYNSPLHF. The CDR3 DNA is TGCGCCAGCATTCTCGGGACAGTACTCTCCTATAATTCACCCCTCCACTTT.

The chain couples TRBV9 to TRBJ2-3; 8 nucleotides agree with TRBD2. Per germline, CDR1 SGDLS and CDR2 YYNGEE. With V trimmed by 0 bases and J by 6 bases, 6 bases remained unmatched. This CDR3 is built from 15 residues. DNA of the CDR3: TGTGCCAGCAGCGTAGAAGATAGCGGGGAGGATACGCAGTATTTT. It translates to CASSVEDSGEDTQYF.

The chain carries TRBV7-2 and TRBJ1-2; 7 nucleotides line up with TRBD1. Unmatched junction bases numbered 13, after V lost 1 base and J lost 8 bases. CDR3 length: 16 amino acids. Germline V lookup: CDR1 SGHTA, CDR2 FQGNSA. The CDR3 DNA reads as TGTGCCAGCAGCTTAGTTGCGGGGACAGCCGGTGGGGGCTACACCTTC. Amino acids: CASSLVAGTAGGGYTF.

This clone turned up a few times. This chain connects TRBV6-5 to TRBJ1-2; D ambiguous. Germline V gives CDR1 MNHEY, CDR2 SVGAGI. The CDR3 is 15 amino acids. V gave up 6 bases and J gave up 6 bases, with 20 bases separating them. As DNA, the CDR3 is TGTGCCAGCAGCGCGCTGGAGAGAGCCCTTAATGGCTACACCTTC. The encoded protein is CASSALERALNGYTF.

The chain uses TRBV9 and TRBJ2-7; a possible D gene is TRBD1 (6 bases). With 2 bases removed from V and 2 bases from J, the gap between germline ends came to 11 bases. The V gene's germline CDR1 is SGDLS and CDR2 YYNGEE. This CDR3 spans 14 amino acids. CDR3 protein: CASSVGTQPYEQYF. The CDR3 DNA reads TGTGCCAGCAGCGTTGGGACACAACCCTACGAGCAGTACTTC.

CDR3 in DNA: TGTGCCAGCAGCAAGACTAGCGGGGAGAGGGATACGCAGTATTTT. Protein product: CASSKTSGERDTQYF. J is TRBJ2-3 and V is TRBV5-4; TRBD2 aligns across 11 bases. The CDR3 is made up of 15 amino acids. J gave up 6 bases and V 4 bases, and 7 bases lay outside the gene matches. The germline CDR1 and CDR2 sequences are SGHNT and YYREEE (reference sequence).

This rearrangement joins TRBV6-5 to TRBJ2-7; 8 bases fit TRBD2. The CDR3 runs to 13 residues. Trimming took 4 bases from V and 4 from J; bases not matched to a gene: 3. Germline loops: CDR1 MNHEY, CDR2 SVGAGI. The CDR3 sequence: CASSSGLVYEQYF. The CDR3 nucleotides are TGTGCCAGCAGTTCGGGACTAGTGTACGAGCAGTACTTC.

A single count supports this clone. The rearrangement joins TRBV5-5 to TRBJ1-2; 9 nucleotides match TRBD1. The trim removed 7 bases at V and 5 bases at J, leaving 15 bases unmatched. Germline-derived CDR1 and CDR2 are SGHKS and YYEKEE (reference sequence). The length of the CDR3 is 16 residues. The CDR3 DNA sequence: TGTGCCAGCGGCCACCACCCGGGACAGGGCCAGTATGGCTACACCTTC. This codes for CASGHHPGQGQYGYTF.

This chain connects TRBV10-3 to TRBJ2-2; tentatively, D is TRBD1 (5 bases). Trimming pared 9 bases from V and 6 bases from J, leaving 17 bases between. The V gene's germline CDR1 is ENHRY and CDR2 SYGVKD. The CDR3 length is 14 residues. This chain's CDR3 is CAISRTQGAGELFF. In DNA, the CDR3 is TGTGCCATTTCTCGGACCCAGGGCGCCGGGGAGCTGTTTTTT.

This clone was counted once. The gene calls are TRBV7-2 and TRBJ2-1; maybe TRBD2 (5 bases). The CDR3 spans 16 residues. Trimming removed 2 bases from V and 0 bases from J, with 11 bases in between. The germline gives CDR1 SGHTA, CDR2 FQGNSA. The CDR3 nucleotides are TGTGCCAGCAGCTTAAGACGGGATAGCTCCTACAATGAGCAGTTCTTC. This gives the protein CASSLRRDSSYNEQFF.

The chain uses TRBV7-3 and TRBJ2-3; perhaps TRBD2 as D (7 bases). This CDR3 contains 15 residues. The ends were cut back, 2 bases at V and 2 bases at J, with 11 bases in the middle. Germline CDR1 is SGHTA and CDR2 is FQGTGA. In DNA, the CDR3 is TGTGCCAGCAGCTTAGACGGGGGGCCCACAGATACGCAGTATTTT. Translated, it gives CASSLDGGPTDTQYF.

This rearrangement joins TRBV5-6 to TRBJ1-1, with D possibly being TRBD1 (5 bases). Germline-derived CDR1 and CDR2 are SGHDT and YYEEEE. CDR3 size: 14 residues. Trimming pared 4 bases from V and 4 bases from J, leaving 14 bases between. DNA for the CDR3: TGTGCCAGCAGCCGGTGGGGGGGGTTCACTGAAGCTTTCTTT. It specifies CASSRWGGFTEAFF.

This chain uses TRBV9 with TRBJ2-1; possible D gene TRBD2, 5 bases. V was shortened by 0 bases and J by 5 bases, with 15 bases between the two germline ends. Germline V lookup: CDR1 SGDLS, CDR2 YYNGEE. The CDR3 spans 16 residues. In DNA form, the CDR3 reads TGTGCCAGCAGCGTAGGGGCTAGCCAGAAAAACAATGAGCAGTTCTTC. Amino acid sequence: CASSVGASQKNNEQFF.

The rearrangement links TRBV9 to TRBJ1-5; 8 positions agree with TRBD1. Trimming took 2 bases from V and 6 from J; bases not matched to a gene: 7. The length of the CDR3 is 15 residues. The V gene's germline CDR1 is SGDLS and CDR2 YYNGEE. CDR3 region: CASSVTGGEGQPQHF. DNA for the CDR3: TGTGCCAGCAGCGTCACAGGGGGGGAAGGTCAGCCCCAGCATTTT. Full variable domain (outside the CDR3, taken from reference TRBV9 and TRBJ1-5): DSGVTQTPKHLITATGQRVTLRCSPRSGDLSVYWYQQSLDQGLQFLIQYYNGEERAKGNILERFSAQQFPDLHSELNLSSLELGDSALYFCASSVTGGEGQPQHFGDGTRLSIL.

In nucleotides, the CDR3 is TGCGCCAGCAGCTTGGCCGGGTTCACAGATACGCAGTATTTT. Its protein product is CASSLAGFTDTQYF. The rearrangement uses TRBV5-1 and TRBJ2-3; D not certain. V gave up 0 bases and J gave up 2 bases, with 7 bases separating them. The CDR3 is made up of 14 amino acids. Per the germline V gene, CDR1 is SGHRS and CDR2 is YFSETQ.

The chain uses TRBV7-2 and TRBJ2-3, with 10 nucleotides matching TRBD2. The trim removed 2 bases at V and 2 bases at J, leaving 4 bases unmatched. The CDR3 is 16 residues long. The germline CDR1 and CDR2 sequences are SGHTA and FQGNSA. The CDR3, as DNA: TGTGCCAGCAGCTTAAGGCTAGCGGGAGACACAGATACGCAGTATTTT. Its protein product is CASSLRLAGDTDTQYF.

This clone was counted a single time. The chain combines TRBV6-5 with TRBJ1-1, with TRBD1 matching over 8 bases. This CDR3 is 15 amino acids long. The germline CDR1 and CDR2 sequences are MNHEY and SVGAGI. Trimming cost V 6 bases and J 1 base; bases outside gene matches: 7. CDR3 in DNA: TGTGCCAGCAGCTCCCGGACAGGGACGAACACTGAAGCTTTCTTT. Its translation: CASSSRTGTNTEAFF.

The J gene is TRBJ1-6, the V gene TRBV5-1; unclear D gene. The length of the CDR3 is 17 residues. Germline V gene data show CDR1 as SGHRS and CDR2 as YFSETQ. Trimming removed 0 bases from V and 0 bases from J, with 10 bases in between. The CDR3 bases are TGCGCCAGCAGCTTGGAAATCGGGGACTCCTATAATTCACCCCTCCACTTT. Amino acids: CASSLEIGDSYNSPLHF.

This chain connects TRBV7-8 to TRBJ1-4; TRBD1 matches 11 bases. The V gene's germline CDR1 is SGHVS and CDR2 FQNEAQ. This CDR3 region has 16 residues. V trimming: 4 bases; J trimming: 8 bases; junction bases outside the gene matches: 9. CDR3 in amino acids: CASSSTGTGGKEKLFF. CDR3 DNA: TGTGCCAGCAGCTCGACCGGGACAGGGGGGAAAGAAAAACTGTTTTTT.

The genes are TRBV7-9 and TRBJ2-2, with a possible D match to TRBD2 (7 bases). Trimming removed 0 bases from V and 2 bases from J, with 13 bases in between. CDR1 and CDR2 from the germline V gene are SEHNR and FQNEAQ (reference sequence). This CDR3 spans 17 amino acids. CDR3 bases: TGTGCCAGCAGCTTAGCGCTGGGGGGGCCAAACACCGGGGAGCTGTTTTTT. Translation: CASSLALGGPNTGELFF.